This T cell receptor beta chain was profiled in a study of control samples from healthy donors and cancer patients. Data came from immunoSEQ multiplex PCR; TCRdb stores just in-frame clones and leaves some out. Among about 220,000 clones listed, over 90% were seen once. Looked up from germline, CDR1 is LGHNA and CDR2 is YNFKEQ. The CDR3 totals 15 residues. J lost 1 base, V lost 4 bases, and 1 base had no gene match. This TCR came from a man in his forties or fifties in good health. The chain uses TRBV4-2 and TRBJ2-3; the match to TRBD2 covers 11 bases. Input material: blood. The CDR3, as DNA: TGTGCCAGCAGCCGGGGACTAGCGGGCACAGATACGCAGTATTTT. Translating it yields CASSRGLAGTDTQYF.